The rows below give T cell receptor beta chains drawn from one sample of a study of cytomegalovirus exposure and HLA in healthy donors. Here immunoSEQ multiplex PCR was the method, and the copy in TCRdb shows in-frame clones only, minus some. This table holds about 240,000 clones, 75% to 90% found once. The material sequenced was PBMCs. Receptor source: a woman in her 30s in good health and CMV-seropositive. Both conserved end residues are part of each CDR3. The order of the fields is V gene, J gene, D gene, clone size, CDR3 length, CDR3 protein, CDR3 DNA. D genes are given only for firm matches. Size tells how often a clone was seen (once, few, many) or the class of an expanded clone, and some rows leave it out.

TRBV5-4	TRBJ2-5	NA	NA	13	CASSGGLVETQYF	TGTGCCAGCAGTGGGGGGTTGGTGGAGACCCAGTACTTC
TRBV19	TRBJ2-7	TRBD1	NA	16	CASSIGDSESSYEQYF	TGTGCCAGTAGTATCGGGGACAGCGAGAGCTCCTACGAGCAGTACTTC
TRBV13	TRBJ2-7	TRBD1	NA	17	CASSLGLGQGAAYEQYF	TGTGCCAGCAGCTTAGGCTTGGGACAGGGGGCAGCCTACGAGCAGTACTTC
TRBV7-3	TRBJ2-1	NA	NA	16	CASSSRLVGSYNEQFF	TGTGCCAGCAGCTCCAGACTGGTTGGATCCTACAATGAGCAGTTCTTC
TRBV27	TRBJ2-7	NA	NA	15	CASSPWSTGPYEQYF	TGTGCCAGCAGTCCGTGGTCCACTGGGCCTTACGAGCAGTACTTC
TRBV11-2	TRBJ1-5	NA	NA	14	CASSEGRGNQPQHF	TGTGCCAGCAGCGAAGGGCGGGGTAATCAGCCCCAGCATTTT
TRBV4-1	TRBJ2-1	TRBD2	NA	16	CASSQVAAGDYNEQFF	TGCGCCAGCAGCCAAGTGGCAGCGGGAGACTACAATGAGCAGTTCTTC
TRBV11-3	TRBJ1-2	NA	NA	13	CASSFGADYGYTF	TGTGCCAGCAGCTTTGGGGCTGACTATGGCTACACCTTC
TRBV25-1	TRBJ2-7	TRBD2	once	15	CASSEYGGRAREQYF	TGTGCCAGCAGTGAATACGGCGGGAGGGCTCGCGAGCAGTACTTC
TRBV2	TRBJ1-5	NA	NA	14	CASRWLGPNQPQHF	TGTGCCAGCAGGTGGCTAGGTCCCAATCAGCCCCAGCATTTT
TRBV4-2	TRBJ1-2	TRBD1	NA	14	CATRLVTGDYGYTF	TGTGCCACCAGACTCGTCACAGGGGACTATGGCTACACCTTC
TRBV19	TRBJ2-7	NA	medium-sized	14	CASSKELTSYEQYF	TGTGCCAGTAGTAAAGAGCTAACTTCCTACGAGCAGTACTTC
TRBV9	TRBJ1-1	NA	NA	14	CASSVVGAGTEAFF	TGTGCCAGCAGCGTAGTGGGGGCGGGCACTGAAGCTTTCTTT
TRBV7-2	TRBJ2-2	TRBD2	NA	17	CASSSRLAGAVGGELFF	TGTGCCAGCAGCTCGCGACTAGCGGGAGCTGTTGGCGGGGAGCTGTTTTTT
TRBV19	TRBJ2-7	TRBD1	NA	13	CASSSRQGREQYF	TGTGCCAGTAGTTCGAGACAGGGCCGCGAGCAGTACTTC
TRBV5-1	TRBJ2-7	TRBD1	NA	16	CASSWLPGQGNYEQYF	TGCGCCAGCAGCTGGTTACCGGGACAGGGGAACTACGAGCAGTACTTC
TRBV25-1	TRBJ1-1	NA	NA	13	CASSEYRGTEAFF	TGTGCCAGCAGTGAATACAGGGGCACTGAAGCTTTCTTT
TRBV19	TRBJ2-7	TRBD2	NA	15	CASSRTSGVTYEQYF	TGTGCCAGTAGTAGAACTAGCGGGGTAACCTACGAGCAGTACTTC
TRBV2	TRBJ2-5	NA	NA	14	CASSGWTSQETQYF	TGTGCCAGCAGTGGGTGGACATCCCAAGAGACCCAGTACTTC
TRBV6-5	TRBJ1-3	NA	once	14	CASSLSDSGNTIYF	TGTGCCAGCAGTTTATCTGACAGTGGAAACACCATATATTTT
TRBV19	TRBJ2-2	TRBD1	NA	18	CASSIDWVQGENTGELFF	TGTGCCAGTAGTATAGATTGGGTACAGGGGGAAAACACCGGGGAGCTGTTTTTT
TRBV12-5	TRBJ2-5	TRBD1	NA	16	CASGFGGQGRMETQYF	TGTGCTAGTGGTTTCGGCGGACAGGGGCGGATGGAGACCCAGTACTTC
TRBV2	TRBJ1-1	NA	NA	13	CASSPDPNTEAFF	TGTGCCAGCAGTCCAGATCCGAACACTGAAGCTTTCTTT
TRBV9	TRBJ2-1	NA	NA	16	CASSVDDYRSYNEQFF	TGTGCCAGCAGCGTAGATGACTACCGGTCCTACAATGAGCAGTTCTTC
TRBV28	TRBJ2-1	NA	NA	14	CASVMRDRVNEQFF	TGTGCCAGCGTGATGAGAGATCGGGTCAATGAGCAGTTCTTC
TRBV21-1	TRBJ1-2	NA	NA	15	CASSVTGTGNWGYTF	TGTGCCAGCAGCGTAACCGGGACAGGGAATTGGGGCTACACCTTC
TRBV27	TRBJ2-1	TRBD2	NA	19	CASSSSVGTSGRTVHEQFF	TGTGCCAGCAGTTCGTCAGTAGGGACTAGCGGGAGGACAGTACATGAGCAGTTCTTC
TRBV19	TRBJ1-3	NA	NA	15	CASSIGSQSGNTIYF	TGTGCCAGTAGTATAGGTTCCCAATCTGGAAACACCATATATTTT
TRBV19	TRBJ1-4	NA	NA	15	CASTYSWAREEKLFF	TGTGCCAGTACCTACTCGTGGGCGCGGGAAGAAAAACTGTTTTTT